This record covers a single TCR beta chain. Its antigen is unknown. This entry belongs to a study of identifying expanded T cells in peripheral blood. CDR3 length: 14 residues. Germline trimming cut 5 bases from V and 7 bases from J; bases unmatched to any gene: 8. Germline CDR1 is SSHAT and CDR2 is FNYEAQ (reference sequence). Healthy donors had no documented immune events, such as infections, while sampled. Sequenced by immunoSEQ multiplex PCR; TCRdb stores in-frame clones only, minus some. The data contain over 90,000 clones, 88% of them singletons. Study-wide results and limits: Clone count variance between roughly 2-week samples rose with total template count.

This chain uses TRBV7-7 with TRBJ2-1; 7 bases match TRBD1. The specimen sequenced was blood. The sequence derives from a person aged 18 to 70 in good health. The CDR3 bases are TGTGCCAGCAGCGTCGGGTCACAGGGGAATGAGCAGTTCTTC. Protein product: CASSVGSQGNEQFF. Complete variable domain (other parts from reference TRBV7-7 and TRBJ2-1): GAGVSQSPRYKVTKRGQDVTLRCDPISSHATLYWYQQALGQGPEFLTYFNYEAQPDKSGLPSDRFSAERPEGSISTLTIQRTEQRDSAMYRCASSVGSQGNEQFFGPGTRLTVL.